The rows below give T cell receptor beta chains drawn from one sample of a study of early T cells in non-severe SARS-CoV-2 infection. From the 5' RACE reads, TCRdb called clonotypes with MiXCR, one entry per CDR3 protein. Of about 69,000 distinct CDR3 sequences detected, roughly 9.5% appear once; the ten largest clones hold around 5.5%. Input material: whole blood. The receptors derive from an adult who was a healthcare worker with PCR-confirmed SARS-CoV-2 infection or an uninfected control (not recorded which). CDR3s include the opening cysteine and the closing phenylalanine or tryptophan. The D gene is left open where the match is weak. Size values are once, few and many counts, or a class for expanded clones, and some rows have none.

v_gene: TRBV6-6
j_gene: TRBJ1-1
abundance: few
d_gene: -
CDR3nt: TGTGCCAGCACTCAACAGACAGCCACGGAGGCTTTCTTT
CDR3aa: CASTQQTATEAFF

v_gene: TRBV9
j_gene: TRBJ2-5
abundance: many
d_gene: TRBD2
CDR3nt: TGTGCCAGCAGCGTAGACGGGAGGGCCTGGGAGACCCAGTACTTC
CDR3aa: CASSVDGRAWETQYF

v_gene: TRBV28
j_gene: TRBJ1-5
abundance: many
d_gene: -
CDR3nt: TGTGCCAGCACCCTTGGTCCGGGTCAGCCCCAGCATTTT
CDR3aa: CASTLGPGQPQHF

v_gene: TRBV19
j_gene: TRBJ2-1
abundance: -
d_gene: -
CDR3nt: TGTGCCAGTAGTATAGTTGGGGGAATCTCCTACAATGAGCAGTTCTTC
CDR3aa: CASSIVGGISYNEQFF

v_gene: TRBV6-6
j_gene: TRBJ2-5
abundance: -
d_gene: -
CDR3nt: TGTGCCAGCAGTTCCCTGGTTGAGCGGGCGTCAAAACAAGAGACCCAGTACTTC
CDR3aa: CASSSLVERASKQETQYF

v_gene: TRBV12-5
j_gene: TRBJ2-3
abundance: many
d_gene: -
CDR3nt: TGTGCTAGTGGTTCGGCGGATACGCAGTATTTT
CDR3aa: CASGSADTQYF

v_gene: TRBV28
j_gene: TRBJ1-2
abundance: medium-sized
d_gene: -
CDR3nt: TGTGCCAGCAGTTTAAGGAGGTACGATGGCTACACCTTC
CDR3aa: CASSLRRYDGYTF

v_gene: TRBV9
j_gene: TRBJ2-1
abundance: many
d_gene: TRBD2
CDR3nt: TGTGCCAGCAGCGTAAGCGGGAGCTCCTACAATGAGCAGTTCTTC
CDR3aa: CASSVSGSSYNEQFF

v_gene: TRBV9
j_gene: TRBJ2-3
abundance: many
d_gene: -
CDR3nt: TGTGCCAGCAGCGTAGGGGTAAGCACAGATACGCAGTATTTT
CDR3aa: CASSVGVSTDTQYF

v_gene: TRBV7-3
j_gene: TRBJ2-1
abundance: many
d_gene: -
CDR3nt: TGTGCCAGCAGCTTAATAGGGGATGAGCAGTTCTTC
CDR3aa: CASSLIGDEQFF

v_gene: TRBV5-5
j_gene: TRBJ2-7
abundance: few
d_gene: TRBD2
CDR3nt: TGTGCCAGCGAAGATACCCCCCTAGCGGGATACCGGGCTTCTGGCGAGCAGTACTTC
CDR3aa: CASEDTPLAGYRASGEQYF

v_gene: TRBV5-4
j_gene: TRBJ2-3
abundance: many
d_gene: TRBD2
CDR3nt: TGTGCCAGCAGCTTGCCTAGCGGGAGTTTGGATACGCAGTATTTT
CDR3aa: CASSLPSGSLDTQYF

v_gene: TRBV5-1
j_gene: TRBJ2-2
abundance: many
d_gene: TRBD2
CDR3nt: TGCGCCAGCAGCCCAGTAGCGGGGACCGGGGAGCTGTTTTTT
CDR3aa: CASSPVAGTGELFF

v_gene: TRBV20-1
j_gene: TRBJ2-7
abundance: -
d_gene: -
CDR3nt: TGCAGTGCCCTGCCCGGAGCCTACGAGCAGTACTTC
CDR3aa: CSALPGAYEQYF

v_gene: TRBV2
j_gene: TRBJ2-7
abundance: few
d_gene: -
CDR3nt: TGTGCCAGCAGCCGGTCTACCTCCTACGAGCAGTACTTC
CDR3aa: CASSRSTSYEQYF

v_gene: TRBV7-6
j_gene: TRBJ2-5
abundance: -
d_gene: -
CDR3nt: TGTGCCAGCAGCTCAAGTACCGACAGAGAAGAGACCCAGTACTTC
CDR3aa: CASSSSTDREETQYF

v_gene: TRBV20-1
j_gene: TRBJ1-5
abundance: few
d_gene: -
CDR3nt: TGCAGTGCTATCCCGGGAAATAGCAATCAGCCCCAGCATTTT
CDR3aa: CSAIPGNSNQPQHF

v_gene: TRBV20-1
j_gene: TRBJ2-2
abundance: -
d_gene: TRBD1
CDR3nt: TGCAGTGCTAATTCGGATGACAGGGGCACCGGGGAGCTGTTTTTT
CDR3aa: CSANSDDRGTGELFF

v_gene: TRBV20-1
j_gene: TRBJ2-1
abundance: -
d_gene: TRBD2
CDR3nt: TGCAGTGCTAGAGGGCTAGCGGGAGGGTCCCAGAGCTCCTACAATGAGCAGTTCTTC
CDR3aa: CSARGLAGGSQSSYNEQFF

v_gene: TRBV11-2
j_gene: TRBJ1-3
abundance: many
d_gene: -
CDR3nt: TGTGCCAGCAGCCGGGGAAACACCATATATTTT
CDR3aa: CASSRGNTIYF

v_gene: TRBV30
j_gene: TRBJ2-1
abundance: few
d_gene: -
CDR3nt: TGTGCCTGGAGTGGGTTCGATGAGCAGTTCTTC
CDR3aa: CAWSGFDEQFF

v_gene: TRBV2
j_gene: TRBJ2-7
abundance: -
d_gene: -
CDR3nt: TGTGCCAGCAGGTACGGCCCGGAGGAATACGAGCAGTACTTC
CDR3aa: CASRYGPEEYEQYF

v_gene: TRBV18
j_gene: TRBJ1-1
abundance: few
d_gene: TRBD1
CDR3nt: TGTGCCAGCTCACCAGATTCGTTGCAGGGGGCGGTTACTGAAGCTTTCTTT
CDR3aa: CASSPDSLQGAVTEAFF

v_gene: TRBV10-2
j_gene: TRBJ2-3
abundance: -
d_gene: -
CDR3nt: TGCGCCAGCAGGGAAACTAGCACAGATACGCAGTATTTT
CDR3aa: CASRETSTDTQYF

v_gene: TRBV11-2
j_gene: TRBJ2-5
abundance: few
d_gene: -
CDR3nt: TGTGCCAGCAGCCTTCCGGGTGGAGAGACCCAGTACTTC
CDR3aa: CASSLPGGETQYF

v_gene: TRBV27
j_gene: TRBJ2-1
abundance: -
d_gene: TRBD2
CDR3nt: TGTGCCAGCAGTTGGCTAGCGGGGGGGCCCCATGAGCAGTTCTTC
CDR3aa: CASSWLAGGPHEQFF

v_gene: TRBV2
j_gene: TRBJ2-3
abundance: -
d_gene: TRBD2
CDR3nt: TGTGCCAGCAGTGTTAGCGGGGGGTACACAGATACGCAGTATTTT
CDR3aa: CASSVSGGYTDTQYF

v_gene: TRBV10-3
j_gene: TRBJ2-3
abundance: few
d_gene: TRBD1
CDR3nt: TGTGCCATCAGCCCCCAGGGGGAAATAATGCGGACGCAGTATTTT
CDR3aa: CAISPQGEIMRTQYF

v_gene: TRBV5-4
j_gene: TRBJ1-1
abundance: few
d_gene: TRBD1
CDR3nt: TGTGCCAGCAGCTTGGCCCGGGACAGTCTTGAAGCTTTCTTT
CDR3aa: CASSLARDSLEAFF

v_gene: TRBV7-8
j_gene: TRBJ1-1
abundance: -
d_gene: TRBD1
CDR3nt: TGTGCCAGTCAGACAGGGATGAACACTGAAGCTTTCTTT
CDR3aa: CASQTGMNTEAFF

v_gene: TRBV7-9
j_gene: TRBJ2-7
abundance: -
d_gene: -
CDR3nt: TGTGCCAGCAGCTGGGCTGTGGACGGAGAGCAGTACTTC
CDR3aa: CASSWAVDGEQYF

v_gene: TRBV7-2
j_gene: TRBJ1-5
abundance: -
d_gene: -
CDR3nt: TGTGCCAGCGCTTCAGGGAGGAGTCAGCCCCAGCATTTT
CDR3aa: CASASGRSQPQHF

v_gene: TRBV7-2
j_gene: TRBJ1-1
abundance: many
d_gene: -
CDR3nt: TGTGCCAGCAGCCTCTCTCATGGGAACACTGAAGCTTTCTTT
CDR3aa: CASSLSHGNTEAFF

v_gene: TRBV12-3/TRBV12-4
j_gene: TRBJ2-7
abundance: few
d_gene: -
CDR3nt: TGTGCCAGCAGTTCTCACAGGGCCTACGAGCAGTACTTC
CDR3aa: CASSSHRAYEQYF

v_gene: TRBV10-3
j_gene: TRBJ1-2
abundance: -
d_gene: -
CDR3nt: TGTGCCATCAGCGATACTTCCCCGAGGACCGTAAACTATGGCTACACCTTC
CDR3aa: CAISDTSPRTVNYGYTF

v_gene: TRBV12-3/TRBV12-4
j_gene: TRBJ2-7
abundance: few
d_gene: TRBD1
CDR3nt: TGTGCCAGCACCTTCTGGGACAGGGGCGAGCAGTACTTC
CDR3aa: CASTFWDRGEQYF

v_gene: TRBV11-2
j_gene: TRBJ2-7
abundance: few
d_gene: -
CDR3nt: TGTGCCAGCAGCTTAGGGGGAAGGGTCGACGAGCAGTACTTC
CDR3aa: CASSLGGRVDEQYF

v_gene: TRBV4-2
j_gene: TRBJ1-1
abundance: many
d_gene: -
CDR3nt: TGTGCCAGCAGCCAAGAACCTGGCTATTCGAACACTGAAGCTTTCTTT
CDR3aa: CASSQEPGYSNTEAFF

v_gene: TRBV4-1
j_gene: TRBJ1-1
abundance: many
d_gene: -
CDR3nt: TGCGCCAGCAGCCAAGATGGGCGAGTAAAGGGTAACACTGAAGCTTTCTTT
CDR3aa: CASSQDGRVKGNTEAFF

v_gene: TRBV29-1
j_gene: TRBJ2-1
abundance: many
d_gene: TRBD2
CDR3nt: TGCAGCGCCCCTAAATTGACTAGCGGAGATGAGCAGTTCTTC
CDR3aa: CSAPKLTSGDEQFF

v_gene: TRBV2
j_gene: TRBJ2-2
abundance: many
d_gene: -
CDR3nt: TGTGCCAGCAGTGTTGACGGGGTCCCGAACACCGGGGAGCTGTTTTTT
CDR3aa: CASSVDGVPNTGELFF

v_gene: TRBV20-1
j_gene: TRBJ2-2
abundance: few
d_gene: -
CDR3nt: TGCAGTGCTAGCAGGGGAGGGGAGCTGTTTTTT
CDR3aa: CSASRGGELFF

v_gene: TRBV12-3/TRBV12-4
j_gene: TRBJ1-1
abundance: many
d_gene: -
CDR3nt: TGTGCCAGCAGCCCCCTCCGGGCGAACACTGAAGCTTTCTTT
CDR3aa: CASSPLRANTEAFF

v_gene: TRBV2
j_gene: TRBJ1-1
abundance: -
d_gene: -
CDR3nt: TGTGCCAGCTCAAGATCTCGAGGGGGGGACACTGAAGCTTTCTTT
CDR3aa: CASSRSRGGDTEAFF

v_gene: TRBV12-3/TRBV12-4
j_gene: TRBJ2-1
abundance: -
d_gene: -
CDR3nt: TGTGCCAGCAGAGGGATGGCGGAGGCTTACAATGAGCAGTTCTTC
CDR3aa: CASRGMAEAYNEQFF

v_gene: TRBV6-1
j_gene: TRBJ2-7
abundance: -
d_gene: -
CDR3nt: TGTGCCAGCCCTAAGGACGGCCGATTGTGGGAGCAGTACTTC
CDR3aa: CASPKDGRLWEQYF

v_gene: TRBV6-4
j_gene: TRBJ2-3
abundance: few
d_gene: -
CDR3nt: TGTGCCACCGCCCTGACACAGGGAGCCACAGATACGCAGTATTTT
CDR3aa: CATALTQGATDTQYF

v_gene: TRBV20-1
j_gene: TRBJ1-6
abundance: many
d_gene: -
CDR3nt: TGCAGTGCTTCCAGGGGCCAAAGGAATTCACCCCTCCACTTT
CDR3aa: CSASRGQRNSPLHF

v_gene: TRBV7-2
j_gene: TRBJ2-3
abundance: few
d_gene: -
CDR3nt: TGTGCCAGCAGCCCAATGAGGTTTACGCAGTATTTT
CDR3aa: CASSPMRFTQYF

v_gene: TRBV10-3
j_gene: TRBJ2-1
abundance: many
d_gene: TRBD2
CDR3nt: TGTGCCATCAGTTGGGAACTAGCGGTGAACAATGAGCAGTTCTTC
CDR3aa: CAISWELAVNNEQFF

v_gene: TRBV7-2
j_gene: TRBJ1-5
abundance: many
d_gene: -
CDR3nt: TGTGCCAGCAGCTTGGGCCTTGGGAAGCCCCAGCATTTT
CDR3aa: CASSLGLGKPQHF